The 11 T cell receptor beta chains presented below share a single source sample, sequenced in a study of PD-1 blockade in classical Hodgkin lymphoma. Time point of the sample: cycle 4 day 1 (C4D1), after less than 7 weeks of nivolumab. Each patient relapsed following autologous stem cell transplantation, and prior brentuximab vedotin exposure differed. Magnetic negative selection was used to purify CD4+ T cells from thawed PBMCs. Profiled with immunoSEQ multiplex PCR; TCRdb holds only in-frame clones, not every one. The top ten hold about 0.8% of the sample, which has 30,000 to 35,000 clones, around 84% seen once. The sequenced sample was CD4+ T cells from blood, obtained before the fourth cycle of nivolumab. These receptors were obtained from a human donor with classical Hodgkin lymphoma.

The CDR3 region has the DNA TGTGCCTGGAGTCAAAACAATGAGCAGTTCTTC. Translated, it gives CAWSQNNEQFF. The genes are TRBV30 and TRBJ2-1; no reliable D call. The CDR3 extends over 11 amino acids. Between the trimmed V and J ends, which lost 2 bases and 5 bases, there was a span of 4 bases. Germline values: CDR1 GTSNPN, CDR2 SVGIG (reference sequence). The whole variable domain, remainder taken from reference TRBV30 and TRBJ2-1, is SQTIHQWPATLVQPVGSPLSLECTVEGTSNPNLYWYRQAAGRGLQLLFYSVGIGQISSEVPQNLSASRPQDRQFILSSKKLLLSDSGFYLCAWSQNNEQFFGPGTRLTVL.

The CDR3 DNA sequence: TGTGCCAGCAGCTTAGTAAGCGGGACAGTCTACTATGGCTACACCTTC. This codes for CASSLVSGTVYYGYTF. The J gene is TRBJ1-2, the V gene TRBV13, with TRBD1 matching over 7 bases. Germline values: CDR1 PRHDT, CDR2 FYEKMQ (reference sequence). The CDR3 has 16 residues. V dropped 1 base and J dropped 3; count of bases not matched to a gene: 8.

J is TRBJ2-1 and V is TRBV2; D is unresolved. Deletions cut 8 bases from V and 15 bases from J, with 20 bases between. CDR3 length equals 12 residues. Germline loops: CDR1 SNHLY, CDR2 FYNNEI. CDR3: CASGNGYQELFF. CDR3 nucleotides: TGTGCCAGCGGTAATGGTTACCAAGAATTGTTCTTC. The entire variable domain, with the rest obtained from reference TRBV2 and TRBJ2-1, is as follows: EPEVTQTPSHQVTQMGQEVILRCVPISNHLYFYWYRQILGQKVEFLVSFYNNEISEKSEIFDDQFSVERPDGSNFTLKIRSTKLEDSAMYFCASGNGYQELFFGPGTRLTVL.

This chain uses TRBV7-9 with TRBJ1-1; unclear D gene. CDR3 length: 13 residues. The germline V gene has CDR1 SEHNR and CDR2 FQNEAQ (reference sequence). Trimming took 8 bases from V and 2 from J, leaving 12 bases between them. The chain's CDR3 is CASGPAPNTEAFF. The CDR3, as DNA: TGTGCCAGCGGCCCGGCACCTAACACTGAAGCTTTCTTT. The variable domain in full, completed from reference TRBV7-9 and TRBJ1-1, reads DTGVSQNPRHKITKRGQNVTFRCDPISEHNRLYWYRQTLGQGPEFLTYFQNEAQLEKSRLLSDRFSAERPKGSFSTLEIQRTEQGDSAMYLCASGPAPNTEAFFGQGTRLTVV.

This chain uses TRBV28 with TRBJ2-2; 8 nucleotides line up with TRBD2. J gave up 0 bases and V 6 bases, and 3 bases lay outside the gene matches. This CDR3 region has 15 residues. Germline CDR1 reads MDHEN; CDR2 reads SYDVKM. DNA for the CDR3: TGTGCCAGCAGGCCCGGGGGGGCGAACACCGGGGAGCTGTTTTTT. It codes for CASRPGGANTGELFF.

The chain joins TRBV5-6 to TRBJ2-7; D unresolved. Germline CDR1 reads SGHDT; CDR2 reads YYEEEE. V shed 6 bases and J shed 1 base, with 11 bases lying between them. The CDR3 consists of 13 residues. The CDR3 DNA follows: TGTGCCAGCACCCTTGGGGTGTCCTACGAGCAGTACTTC. Translation: CASTLGVSYEQYF.

The chain is built from TRBV28 and TRBJ1-1; possibly TRBD1 for D (5 bases). The germline V gene has CDR1 MDHEN and CDR2 SYDVKM. This CDR3 is built from 14 residues. The V end was cut by 3 bases, the J end by 0 bases, with 8 bases between. CDR3 DNA sequence: TGTGCCAGCAGTTTCCACAGGATGAACACTGAAGCTTTCTTT. It translates to CASSFHRMNTEAFF. Drawing the rest from reference TRBV28 and TRBJ1-1, the complete variable domain is DVKVTQSSRYLVKRTGEKVFLECVQDMDHENMFWYRQDPGLGLRLIYFSYDVKMKEKGDIPEGYSVSREKKERFSLILESASTNQTSMYLCASSFHRMNTEAFFGQGTRLTVV.

The chain has TRBV19 and TRBJ2-5; a weak D match, TRBD1 (6 bases). CDR1 and CDR2 from the germline V gene are LNHDA and SQIVND (reference sequence). The V and J ends lost 6 bases and 4 bases respectively, with 24 bases between them. The CDR3 sequence is 17 residues long. The CDR3 sequence is CASSQPRTAKGLETQYF. DNA for the CDR3: TGTGCCAGTAGCCAACCTCGGACAGCTAAGGGTTTAGAGACCCAGTACTTC.

The chain has TRBV30 and TRBJ2-6, with D maybe TRBD2 (5 bases). The CDR3 consists of 15 residues. Germline V gene data show CDR1 as GTSNPN and CDR2 as SVGIG (reference sequence). V lost 8 bases, J lost 2 bases, and 16 bases lay in between. In nucleotides, the CDR3 is TGTGCCCGCATGATCCGGGGTACTGGGGCCAACGTCCTGACTTTC. Its protein product is CARMIRGTGANVLTF.

The chain employs TRBV19 and TRBJ1-5; D ambiguous. CDR1 and CDR2 (germline): LNHDA, SQIVND (reference sequence). The CDR3 loop spans 17 amino acids. V was clipped by 1 base and J by 3 bases, with 16 bases between them. Written as DNA, the CDR3 is TGTGCCAGTAGTATAGCCCACCTTCGGGGTGCCAATCAGCCCCAGCATTTT. It codes for CASSIAHLRGANQPQHF.

This chain links TRBV5-1 with TRBJ2-6, with 9 bases matching TRBD1. Germline-derived CDR1 and CDR2 are SGHRS and YFSETQ. This CDR3 region has 17 residues. The trim removed 7 bases at V and 0 bases at J, leaving 8 bases unmatched. DNA of the CDR3: TGCGCCAGCCAGGTCGGACAGGGGCTCTCTGGGGCCAACGTCCTGACTTTC. Translation gives CASQVGQGLSGANVLTF.